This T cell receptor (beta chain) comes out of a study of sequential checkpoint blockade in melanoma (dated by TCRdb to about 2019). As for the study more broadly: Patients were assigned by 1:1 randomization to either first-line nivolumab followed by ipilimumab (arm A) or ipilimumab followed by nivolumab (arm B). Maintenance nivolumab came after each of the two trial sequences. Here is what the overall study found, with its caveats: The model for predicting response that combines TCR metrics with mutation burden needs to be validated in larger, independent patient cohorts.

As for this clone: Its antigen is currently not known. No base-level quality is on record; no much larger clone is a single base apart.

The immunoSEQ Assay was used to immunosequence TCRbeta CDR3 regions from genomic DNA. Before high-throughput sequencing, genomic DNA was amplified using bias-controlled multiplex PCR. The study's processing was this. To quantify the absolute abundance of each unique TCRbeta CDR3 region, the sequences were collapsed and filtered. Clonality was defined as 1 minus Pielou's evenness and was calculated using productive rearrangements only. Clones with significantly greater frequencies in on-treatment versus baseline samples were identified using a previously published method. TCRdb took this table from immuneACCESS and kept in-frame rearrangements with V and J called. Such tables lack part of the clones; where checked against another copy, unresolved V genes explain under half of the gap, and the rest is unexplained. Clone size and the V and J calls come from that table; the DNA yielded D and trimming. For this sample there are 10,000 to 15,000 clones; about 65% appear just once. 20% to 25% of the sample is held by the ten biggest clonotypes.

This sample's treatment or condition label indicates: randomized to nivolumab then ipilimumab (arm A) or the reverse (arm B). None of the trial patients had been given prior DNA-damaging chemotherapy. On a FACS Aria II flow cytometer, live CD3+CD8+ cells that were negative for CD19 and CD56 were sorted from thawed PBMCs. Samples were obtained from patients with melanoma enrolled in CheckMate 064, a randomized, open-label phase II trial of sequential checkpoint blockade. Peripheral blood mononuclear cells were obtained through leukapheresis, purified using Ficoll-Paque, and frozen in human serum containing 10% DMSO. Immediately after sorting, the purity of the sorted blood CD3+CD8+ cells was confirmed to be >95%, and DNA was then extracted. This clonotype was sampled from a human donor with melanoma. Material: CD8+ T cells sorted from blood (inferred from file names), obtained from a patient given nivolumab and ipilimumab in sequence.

The CDR3 corresponds to CSVPGGAEQYF. The bases are TGCAGCGTTCCCGGAGGGGCTGAGCAGTATTTT. The chain is assembled from TRBV29-1 and TRBJ2-3; TRBD2 is a weak D gene call, 6 bases matching. Sequences SQVTM (CDR1) and ANQGSEA (CDR2) are obtained from the germline V gene. Counted from cysteine to phenylalanine, this CDR3 has 11 amino acids. This entry keeps only the CDR3 DNA: 33 bases, framed from base 1. V loses 5 bases, J loses 11 bases, and the germline ends lie 14 bases apart.